These 2 T cell receptor beta chains were sequenced from one sample in a study of graft-versus-host responses after intestinal transplantation. TCRdb keeps only in-frame clones here, not all; method: immunoSEQ multiplex PCR. The sample has approximately 77,000 clones, approximately 88% seen once. Their recognized antigens are unknown. The sample in question was unstimulated CD4+ T cells sorted from spleen or lymph node cells, obtained before intestinal transplant. The receptors were gathered from a human donor who received an intestinal transplant.

V usage is TRBV6-1 and J usage is TRBJ2-7, with 11 bases matching TRBD2. The CDR3 length is 14 residues. The ends lost 4 bases at V and 5 bases at J; junction bases unmatched: 4. CDR1 is MNHNS and CDR2 is SASEGT in the germline V gene. Here the CDR3 DNA reads TGTGCCAGCAGTGCCCTAGCGGGAGGTAACGAGCAGTACTTC. It encodes CASSALAGGNEQYF.

The rearrangement joins TRBV5-1 to TRBJ1-6, with TRBD1 matching 10 bases. The CDR3 runs 16 residues. The germline CDR1 and CDR2 sequences are SGHRS and YFSETQ. Germline trimming cut 0 bases from V and 4 bases from J; bases unmatched to any gene: 1. The CDR3 sequence: CASSLGTGGYNSPLHF. The CDR3 DNA sequence: TGCGCCAGCAGCTTGGGGACAGGGGGTTATAATTCACCCCTCCACTTT. Filled out from reference TRBV5-1 and TRBJ1-6, the complete variable domain reads KAGVTQTPRYLIKTRGQQVTLSCSPISGHRSVSWYQQTPGQGLQFLFEYFSETQRNKGNFPGRFSGRQFSNSRSEMNVSTLELGDSALYLCASSLGTGGYNSPLHFGNGTRLTVT.